The rows below give T cell receptor beta chains drawn from one sample of a study of blood T cells in healthy people across ages. Using its own MiXCR run on the 5' RACE reads, TCRdb lists one record per CDR3 protein. The data show around 790,000 distinct CDR3 sequences, about 42% seen once. The sequenced sample was blood. The receptors were gathered from a man between 60 and 75 years old in good health. Both conserved end residues are part of each CDR3. Fields, in order: J gene, V gene, D gene, clone size, CDR3 protein, CDR3 DNA. A D gene is named only where the DNA matches it firmly. Not all rows give a size; the values are once, few, many and, for expanded clones, a class.

TRBJ1-1,TRBV7-2,-,-,CASSLGSGLGTEAFF,TGTGCCAGCAGCTTAGGATCAGGCCTAGGGACTGAAGCTTTCTTT
TRBJ1-1,TRBV10-3,-,-,CAISEPMGEAFF,TGTGCCATCAGTGAACCAATGGGTGAAGCTTTCTTT
TRBJ1-2,TRBV7-9,-,few,CASSRKDSFYGYTF,TGTGCCAGCAGCCGAAAAGACAGTTTCTATGGCTACACCTTC
TRBJ1-2,TRBV7-9,-,once,CASSFPMSTGYTF,TGTGCCAGCAGCTTCCCCATGAGCACCGGCTACACCTTC
TRBJ2-5,TRBV21-1,-,-,CASSKRWQPELFGDNEQYF,TGTGCCAGCAGCAAAAGGTGGCAGCCCGAACTCTTCGGGGACAATGAGCAGTACTTC
TRBJ1-6,TRBV7-3,TRBD1,few,CASSSLPRTGVNGSYNSPLHF,TGTGCCAGCAGCTCCTTGCCGAGGACAGGGGTTAACGGCTCCTATAATTCACCCCTCCACTTT
TRBJ2-7,TRBV20-1,-,few,CSAHRTNTYEQYF,TGCAGTGCCCATAGAACCAATACTTACGAGCAGTACTTC
TRBJ2-7,TRBV5-6,TRBD1,many,CASSPGQVFVLDPYEQYF,TGTGCCAGCAGCCCGGGACAGGTCTTTGTCCTTGATCCTTACGAGCAGTACTTC
TRBJ1-6,TRBV4-3,-,once,CASSQDSQIFSPLHF,TGCGCCAGCAGCCAAGATAGTCAGATTTTTTCACCCCTCCACTTT
TRBJ2-3,TRBV7-2,-,-,CASSLYAGQGTDTQYF,TGTGCCAGCAGCTTATATGCGGGCCAGGGGACAGATACGCAGTATTTT
TRBJ2-7,TRBV5-1,-,few,CASSPGQDLIHEQYF,TGCGCCAGCAGCCCTGGGCAGGACTTGATCCACGAGCAGTACTTC
TRBJ2-3,TRBV4-3,TRBD2,few,CASSQAASGSTDTQYF,TGCGCCAGCAGCCAAGCTGCTAGCGGGAGCACAGATACGCAGTATTTT
TRBJ2-5,TRBV7-2,TRBD2,few,CASSSAGTSGGPGQETQYF,TGTGCCAGCAGCTCCGCCGGGACTAGCGGGGGGCCAGGGCAAGAGACCCAGTACTTC
TRBJ1-1,TRBV7-9,-,-,CASSAVGGNTEAFF,TGTGCCAGCAGCGCGGTCGGGGGGAACACTGAAGCTTTCTTT
TRBJ2-7,TRBV18,-,many,CASSPPTGTYEQYF,TGTGCCAGCTCACCACCGACAGGAACCTACGAGCAGTACTTC
TRBJ2-2,TRBV6-4,-,-,CASSFSGTTNTGELFF,TGTGCCAGCAGCTTCTCCGGGACAACGAACACCGGGGAGCTGTTTTTT
TRBJ2-7,TRBV2,-,-,CASSEIRSYEQYF,TGTGCCAGCAGTGAGATTAGATCCTACGAGCAGTACTTC
TRBJ2-7,TRBV3-1,-,-,CASSQERRTFAYEQYF,TGTGCCAGCAGCCAAGAGCGAAGGACTTTCGCTTACGAGCAGTACTTC